This T cell receptor (beta chain) was retrieved from a study of response to subunit inactivated influenza vaccine. Findings of the study overall: Authors suggested each seasonal influenza vaccination recruits few new T cells.

This clonotype was counted ten times or more. Its antigen is not known. J lost 6 bases, V lost 5 bases, and 8 bases had no gene match. Germline V gene data show CDR1 as DFQATT and CDR2 as SNEGSKA (reference sequence). The CDR3 spans 14 residues. TCRdb reanalysed the RT-PCR reads using MiXCR and keeps one entry per CDR3 protein. Counted here are 550,000 to 650,000 distinct CDR3 sequences, approximately 10% occurring once; the ten biggest clones make up approximately 10%. The clonotype was recovered from a man between 50 and 59 years old who received an inactivated influenza vaccine. The chain employs TRBV20-1 and TRBJ2-7, with TRBD2 identical over 12 bases. The sequencing used PBMCs from blood, collected on the day of vaccination. Written as DNA, the CDR3 is TGCAGTGCTCCGCGGACTAGCGGGGCCTCCGAGCAGTACTTC. Its translation is CSAPRTSGASEQYF.